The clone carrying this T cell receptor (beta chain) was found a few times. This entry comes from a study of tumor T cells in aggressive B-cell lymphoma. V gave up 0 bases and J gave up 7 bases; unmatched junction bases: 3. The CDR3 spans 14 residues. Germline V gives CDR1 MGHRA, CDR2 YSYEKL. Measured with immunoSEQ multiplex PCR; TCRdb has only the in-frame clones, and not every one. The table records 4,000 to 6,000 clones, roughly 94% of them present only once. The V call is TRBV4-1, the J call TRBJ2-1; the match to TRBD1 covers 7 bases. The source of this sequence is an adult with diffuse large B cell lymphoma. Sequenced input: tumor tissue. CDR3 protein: CASSQEGRGNEQFF. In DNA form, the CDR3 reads TGCGCCAGCAGCCAAGAAGGCAGGGGGAATGAGCAGTTCTTC.